The clone carrying this TCR beta chain has just a few counts. What it recognizes is unknown. The data originate from a study of T cells after yellow fever vaccination. Broader study findings: Subsequent to the booster, the majority of primary-vaccination clones reappeared (96% CD4, about 90% CD8).

TCRdb ran MiXCR on the 5' RACE reads and lists one entry per CDR3 protein. The table lists 300,000 to 400,000 distinct CDR3 sequences, around 13% of them singletons. The CDR3 runs to 14 residues. The V gene's germline CDR1 is WNHNN and CDR2 SYGVQD (reference sequence). The ends were cut back, 4 bases at V and 0 bases at J, with 8 bases in the middle. The sequence was obtained from a man between 18 and 29 years old who received the YFV17D yellow fever vaccine. The V and J genes are TRBV10-1 and TRBJ2-3; D may be TRBD1 (6 bases). The material sequenced was CD4+ T cells sorted from PBMCs, taken 15 days after the yellow fever booster vaccination. The DNA for the CDR3 is TGCGCCAGCAGTGGACAGGCCAGCACAGATACGCAGTATTTT. This sequence encodes CASSGQASTDTQYF.